This T cell receptor (beta chain) was sequenced during a study of CD8+ T cells in alopecia areata. Cell sorting on a FACSAria was used to separate CD4+ and CD8+ T cells from the PBMCs. The V and J ends lost 5 bases and 5 bases, in that order; junction bases with no gene match: 8. CDR3 length equals 14 residues. CDR1 is SGHTA and CDR2 is FQGNSA in the germline V gene. After isolation, RNA underwent reverse transcription to generate cDNA as the sequencing template. Profiling relied on immunoSEQ multiplex PCR, and the TCRdb table lists in-frame clones only, not all of them. The data hold more than 100,000 clones, with approximately 60% observed a single time.

This rearrangement joins TRBV7-2 to TRBJ1-1, with 7 bases that match TRBD1. Sample: CD4+ T cells sorted from blood. The receptor comes from a human donor in good health. The CDR3 DNA is TGTGCCAGCAGCCGCCAACAGGGGTGGACTGAAGCTTTCTTT. This translates into CASSRQQGWTEAFF.